There are a few counts of the clone carrying this T cell receptor (beta chain). Its antigen is not known. CDR1 and CDR2 from the germline V gene are LGHNA and YSLEER. The CDR3 contains 17 residues. V trimming: 0 bases; J trimming: 4 bases; junction bases outside the gene matches: 9. The data are from a study of cytomegalovirus exposure and HLA in healthy donors. Study conclusions and caveats: Later work showed greater clonal expansion in HLA-associated TCR beta chains than in equally common others. In a later analysis, donors in an Asian-associated ancestry cluster reportedly had fewer N-insertions in productive TCRs than the cohort mean.

Primers for the PCR totalled 60 Vbeta and 13 Jbeta. Authors' processing steps: Unique TCR beta chains totaled roughly 80 million in a later count, with some 10 million of them shared. TCRdb's copy holds only in-frame clones and misses some; the assay was immunoSEQ multiplex PCR. Clone size and the V and J calls come from that table; the DNA yielded D and trimming. The data contain 150,000 or so clones, 78% of them singletons. The chain is built from TRBV4-3 and TRBJ2-1; 7 bases are a match to TRBD1. Sequences were obtained from PBMCs. This receptor was identified in a woman between 35 and 50 years old in good health and CMV-seropositive. For the CDR3, the DNA is TGCGCCAGCAGCCAAGATTCGGTAGGACAGGCATACAATGAGCAGTTCTTC. Its translation is CASSQDSVGQAYNEQFF.